This TCR beta chain comes out of a study of shared clonotypes between healthy human individuals. Study overall: Each donor's CD4 naive and CD4 memory cells filled three plates apiece, CD8 naive two, and CD8 memory one.

CDR1 and CDR2 from the germline V gene are SGDLS and YYNGEE. V lost 2 bases, J lost 4 bases, and 13 bases lay in between. This CDR3 region has 14 residues. Terminally differentiated effector memory CD45RA+ cells were left out of the naive CD8 fraction, which was CD45RO-negative and positively selected for CCR7. Only in-frame clones appear in the TCRdb table, and some are missing; sequencing was by immunoSEQ multiplex PCR. This sample has under 600,000 clones, with roughly 98% found just once. This clone appeared a single time. What it binds is unknown. Study-level findings and limits: Rarefaction showed sorted-subset sequencing was incomplete despite large depth. Naive subsets tended to show greater estimated richness than memory subsets.

Material for sequencing was naive CD8+ T cells sorted from blood. The receptor was derived from a man aged 25 to 45 in good health. This chain joins TRBV9 and TRBJ2-7; D tentatively fits TRBD1 or TRBD2 (5 bases each). CDR3 nucleotide sequence: TGTGCCAGCAGCGTCACCGGGACGAAATACGAGCAGTACTTC. As protein: CASSVTGTKYEQYF.